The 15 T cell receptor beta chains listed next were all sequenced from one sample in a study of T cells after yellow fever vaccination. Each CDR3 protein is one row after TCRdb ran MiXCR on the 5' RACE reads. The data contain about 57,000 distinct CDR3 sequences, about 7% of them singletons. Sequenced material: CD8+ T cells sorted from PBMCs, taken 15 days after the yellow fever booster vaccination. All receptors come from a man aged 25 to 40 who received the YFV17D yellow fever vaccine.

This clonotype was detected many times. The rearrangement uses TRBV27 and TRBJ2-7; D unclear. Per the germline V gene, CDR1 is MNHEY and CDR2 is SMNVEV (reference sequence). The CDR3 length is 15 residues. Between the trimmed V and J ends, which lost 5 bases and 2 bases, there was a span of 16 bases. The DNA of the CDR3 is TGTGCCAGCAGTCCCATAGGGTATTCCACCTACGAGCAGTACTTC. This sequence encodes CASSPIGYSTYEQYF.

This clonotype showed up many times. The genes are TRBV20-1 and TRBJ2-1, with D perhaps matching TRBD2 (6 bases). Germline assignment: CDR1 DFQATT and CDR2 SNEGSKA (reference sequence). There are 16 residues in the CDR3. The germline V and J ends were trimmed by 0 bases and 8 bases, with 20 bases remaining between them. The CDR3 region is CSARDTGGAWVDEQFF. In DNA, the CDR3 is TGCAGTGCTAGAGATACGGGCGGGGCGTGGGTGGATGAGCAGTTCTTC.

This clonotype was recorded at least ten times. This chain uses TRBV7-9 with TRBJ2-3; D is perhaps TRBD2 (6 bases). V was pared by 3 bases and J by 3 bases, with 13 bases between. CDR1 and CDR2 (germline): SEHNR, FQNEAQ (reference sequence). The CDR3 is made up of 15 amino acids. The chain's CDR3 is CASSLVLANTDTQYF. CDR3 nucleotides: TGTGCCAGCAGCTTGGTCCTAGCGAATACAGATACGCAGTATTTT.

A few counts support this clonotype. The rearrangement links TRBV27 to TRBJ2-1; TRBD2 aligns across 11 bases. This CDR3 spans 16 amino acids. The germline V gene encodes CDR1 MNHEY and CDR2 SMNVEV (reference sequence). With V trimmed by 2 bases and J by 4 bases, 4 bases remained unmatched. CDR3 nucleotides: TGTGCCAGCAGTTTAGTAGCGGGAGGGCTATACAATGAGCAGTTCTTC. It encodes CASSLVAGGLYNEQFF.

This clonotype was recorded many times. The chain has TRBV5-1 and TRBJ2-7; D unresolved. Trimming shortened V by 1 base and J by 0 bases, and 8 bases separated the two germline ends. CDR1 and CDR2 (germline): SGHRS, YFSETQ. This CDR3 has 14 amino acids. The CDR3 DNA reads TGCGCCAGCAGCTTGTGGGAAATCTCCTACGAGCAGTACTTC. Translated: CASSLWEISYEQYF.

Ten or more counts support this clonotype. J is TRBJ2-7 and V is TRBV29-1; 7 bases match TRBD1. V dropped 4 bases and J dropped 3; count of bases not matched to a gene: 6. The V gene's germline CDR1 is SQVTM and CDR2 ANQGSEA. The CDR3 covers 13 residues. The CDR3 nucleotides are TGCAGCGTTGGGCCGGGACAGATCTACGAGCAGTACTTC. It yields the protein CSVGPGQIYEQYF.

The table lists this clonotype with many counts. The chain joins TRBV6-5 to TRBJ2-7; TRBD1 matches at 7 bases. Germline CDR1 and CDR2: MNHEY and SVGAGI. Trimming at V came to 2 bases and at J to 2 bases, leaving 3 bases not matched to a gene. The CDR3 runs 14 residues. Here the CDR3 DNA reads TGTGCCAGCAGTTACGGGCAGGGGGCCTACGAGCAGTACTTC. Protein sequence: CASSYGQGAYEQYF.

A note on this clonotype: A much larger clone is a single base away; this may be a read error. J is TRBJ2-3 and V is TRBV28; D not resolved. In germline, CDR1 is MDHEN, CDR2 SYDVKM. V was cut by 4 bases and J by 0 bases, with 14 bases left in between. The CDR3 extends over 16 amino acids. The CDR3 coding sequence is TGTGCCAGCAGTTCCCCCGTGACACTCAGCACAGATACGCAGTATTTT. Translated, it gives CASSSPVTLSTDTQYF. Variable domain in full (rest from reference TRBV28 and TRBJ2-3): DVKVTQSSRYLVKRTGEKVFLECVQDMDHENMFWYRQDPGLGLRLIYFSYDVKMKEKGDIPEGYSVSREKKERFSLILESASTNQTSMYLCASSSPVTLSTDTQYFGPGTRLTVL.

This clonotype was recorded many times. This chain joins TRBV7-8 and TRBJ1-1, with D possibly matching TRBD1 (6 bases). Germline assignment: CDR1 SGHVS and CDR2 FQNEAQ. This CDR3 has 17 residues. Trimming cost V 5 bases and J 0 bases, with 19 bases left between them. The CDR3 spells CASSPRGATLMNTEAFF. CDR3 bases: TGTGCCAGCAGCCCCCGGGGGGCAACCCTCATGAACACTGAAGCTTTCTTT.

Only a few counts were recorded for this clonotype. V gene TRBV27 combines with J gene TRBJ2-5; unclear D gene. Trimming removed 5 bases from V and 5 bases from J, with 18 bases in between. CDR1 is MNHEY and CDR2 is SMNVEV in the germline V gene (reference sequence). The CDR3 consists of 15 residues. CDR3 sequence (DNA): TGTGCCAGCAGTGGGCTGGCTTGGGCCCGGGAGACCCAGTACTTC. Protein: CASSGLAWARETQYF.

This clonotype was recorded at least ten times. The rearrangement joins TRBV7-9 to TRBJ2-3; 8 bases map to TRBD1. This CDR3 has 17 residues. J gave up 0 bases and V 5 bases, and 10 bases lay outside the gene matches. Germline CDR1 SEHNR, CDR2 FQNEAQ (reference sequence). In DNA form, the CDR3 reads TGTGCCAGCAGCCCACCCGGGACAGGACCAAGCACAGATACGCAGTATTTT. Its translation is CASSPPGTGPSTDTQYF.

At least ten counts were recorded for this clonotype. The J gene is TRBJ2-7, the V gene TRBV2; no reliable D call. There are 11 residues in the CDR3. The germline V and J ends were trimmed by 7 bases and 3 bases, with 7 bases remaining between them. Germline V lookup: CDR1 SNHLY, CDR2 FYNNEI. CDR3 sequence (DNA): TGTGCCAGCATAGCCAGCTACGAGCAGTACTTC. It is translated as CASIASYEQYF. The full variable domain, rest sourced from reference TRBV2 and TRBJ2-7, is EPEVTQTPSHQVTQMGQEVILRCVPISNHLYFYWYRQILGQKVEFLVSFYNNEISEKSEIFDDQFSVERPDGSNFTLKIRSTKLEDSAMYFCASIASYEQYFGPGTRLTVT.

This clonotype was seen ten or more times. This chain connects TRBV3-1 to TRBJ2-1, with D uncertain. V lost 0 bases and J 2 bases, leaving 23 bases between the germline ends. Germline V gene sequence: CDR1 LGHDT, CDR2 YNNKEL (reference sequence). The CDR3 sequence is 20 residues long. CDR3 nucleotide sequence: TGTGCCAGCAGCCAAGAGTCATCAAAAGCTTGGGTACGCACCTACAATGAGCAGTTCTTC. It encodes CASSQESSKAWVRTYNEQFF.

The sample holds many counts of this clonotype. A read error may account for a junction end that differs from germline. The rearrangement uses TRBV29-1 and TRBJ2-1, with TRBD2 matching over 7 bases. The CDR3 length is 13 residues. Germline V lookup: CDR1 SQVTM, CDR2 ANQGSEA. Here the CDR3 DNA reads TGCAGCGCTGAAGGCGGGAGAAGAGGTGAGCAGTTCTTC. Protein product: CSAEGGRRGEQFF.

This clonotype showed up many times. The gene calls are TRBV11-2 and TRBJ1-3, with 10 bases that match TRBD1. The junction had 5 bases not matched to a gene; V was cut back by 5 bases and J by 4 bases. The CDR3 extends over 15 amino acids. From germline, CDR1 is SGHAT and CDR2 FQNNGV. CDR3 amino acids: CASSRDRGLGNTIYF. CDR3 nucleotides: TGTGCCAGCAGCCGAGACAGGGGGCTCGGAAACACCATATATTTT.